This TCR beta chain was recorded in a study of human T cells and chemical hapten exposure. Study-wide results and limits: In comparison with controls, expanded TCRs gave rise to a significantly larger number of large CDR3 similarity clusters.

On this clonotype: The antigen is not known.

One entry per CDR3 protein, called by TCRdb with MiXCR from the RACE reads. This table has about 120,000 distinct CDR3 sequences, about 13% appearing once. The CDR3 loop spans 12 amino acids. Germline V CDR1 and CDR2: SQVTM, ANQGSEA. Trimming cost V 6 bases and J 1 base, with 9 bases left between them. Sample time point: pre-sensitization, week 0. Treatment given: therapeutic diphenylcyclopropenone sensitization with weekly scalp DPC. The source material was whole blood, sampled in connection with sensitization to the hapten diphenylcyclopropenone (DPC). The J gene is TRBJ2-5, the V gene TRBV29-1; D unclear. The receptor was derived from a woman between 18 and 29 years old with alopecia areata. Some clones in this sample may be carry-over from other donors' samples. CDR3 DNA: TGCAGCGTATCAATTGCCCAAGAGACCCAGTACTTC. Translation: CSVSIAQETQYF.